This T cell receptor (beta chain) was sequenced during a study of OX40 agonist ivuxolimab in advanced cancers. Produced via immunoSEQ multiplex PCR; TCRdb's table is partial and in-frame only. The sample holds around 50,000 clones; around nine tenths are singletons and the top ten take around 0.68%. Deletions cut 4 bases from V and 4 bases from J, with 11 bases between. Germline-derived CDR1 and CDR2 are SGHTA and FQGNSA. This CDR3 region has 14 residues. Systemic immunosuppression or autoimmune disease history was grounds to exclude patients. This TCR derives from an adult with an advanced solid tumor such as melanoma, head and neck, liver or kidney cancer. The sample here was CD4+ or CD8+ T cells sorted from blood, taken in a trial of the OX40 agonist ivuxolimab. The chain recombines TRBV7-2 with TRBJ2-1, with D unresolved. This CDR3 reads CASSSRTEYNEQFF. CDR3 nucleotides: TGTGCCAGCAGCTCACGGACGGAGTACAATGAGCAGTTCTTC. The full variable domain, in which reference TRBV7-2 and TRBJ2-1 provide the parts outside the CDR3, is GAGVSQSPSNKVTEKGKDVELRCDPISGHTALYWYRQSLGQGLEFLIYFQGNSAPDKSGLPSDRFSAERTGGSVSTLTIQRTQQEDSAVYLCASSSRTEYNEQFFGPGTRLTVL.